The 12 T cell receptor beta chains listed next were all sequenced from one sample in a study of OX40 agonist ivuxolimab in advanced cancers. Measured with immunoSEQ multiplex PCR; TCRdb has only the in-frame clones, and not every one. The table has 56,000 or so clones, around 81% seen once. The source material was CD4+ or CD8+ T cells sorted from blood, sampled in a trial of the OX40 agonist ivuxolimab. Source of these receptors: an adult with an advanced solid tumor such as melanoma, head and neck, liver or kidney cancer.

This clone has a single count. The V and J genes are TRBV30 and TRBJ1-4; D perhaps matches TRBD1 (6 bases). Trimming left V 4 bases short and J 4 bases short, with 10 bases between. The CDR3 totals 13 residues. CDR1 is GTSNPN and CDR2 is SVGIG in the germline V gene (reference sequence). CDR3 protein: CAWNRDGNEKLFF. The CDR3, as DNA: TGTGCCTGGAACAGGGATGGTAATGAAAAACTGTTTTTT.

This clone was seen only once. This chain joins TRBV10-1 and TRBJ2-1; 13 bases are a match to TRBD2. J gave up 7 bases and V 0 bases, and 3 bases lay outside the gene matches. This CDR3 contains 16 residues. Germline assignment: CDR1 WNHNN and CDR2 SYGVQD (reference sequence). The chain's CDR3 is CASSESELAGGNEQFF. As DNA, the CDR3 is TGCGCCAGCAGTGAGTCGGAACTAGCGGGGGGGAATGAGCAGTTCTTC.

This clone has just one count. The V and J genes are TRBV7-6 and TRBJ1-4; D may be TRBD1 (5 bases). V dropped 2 bases and J dropped 8 bases, with 9 bases sitting between them. This CDR3 is built from 13 residues. CDR1 is SGHVS and CDR2 is FNYEAQ in the germline V gene. The CDR3 bases are TGTGCCAGCAGCTTACAGGGATGGGAAAAACTGTTTTTT. The encoded protein is CASSLQGWEKLFF.

V gene TRBV4-1 combines with J gene TRBJ2-4, with 8 bases that match TRBD2. After removal of 9 bases from V and 2 bases from J, the junction contained 15 bases not matched to a gene. CDR3 length equals 17 residues. CDR1 and CDR2 from the germline V gene are MGHRA and YSYEKL. CDR3 coding DNA: TGCGCCAGTACTCCCTCTTCCGGGGGGGCTTCCAAAAACATTCAGTACTTC. Protein sequence: CASTPSSGGASKNIQYF.

This chain connects TRBV7-9 to TRBJ2-1, with TRBD2 matching 12 bases. The J segment lost 10 bases and the V segment lost 6 bases, leaving 4 bases of the junction unmatched. The CDR3 length is 13 residues. Germline loops: CDR1 SEHNR, CDR2 FQNEAQ (reference sequence). The CDR3 DNA reads TGTGCCAGCAGGCTAGCGGGAGGGCCCGAGCAGTTCTTC. It specifies CASRLAGGPEQFF.

The rearrangement links TRBV5-6 to TRBJ2-1; 9 bases fit TRBD1. Germline-derived CDR1 and CDR2 are SGHDT and YYEEEE. The CDR3 loop spans 15 amino acids. Trimming at V came to 0 bases and at J to 5 bases, leaving 3 bases not matched to a gene. The DNA for the CDR3 is TGTGCCAGCAGCTTGGCGGGGACAGGGAACAATGAGCAGTTCTTC. This gives the protein CASSLAGTGNNEQFF.

This CDR3 is CASSLGTVGEQYF. CDR3 nucleotides: TGTGCCAGCAGCCTAGGGACAGTCGGGGAGCAGTACTTC. The chain links TRBV5-6 to TRBJ2-7, with 7 bases fitting TRBD1. J was trimmed by 7 bases and V by 4 bases; bases with no gene match: 8. The CDR3 is made up of 13 amino acids. Germline assignment: CDR1 SGHDT and CDR2 YYEEEE.

The chain is built from TRBV23-1 and TRBJ1-1; D is unresolved. TRBV23-1 is classed as an ORF, of uncertain function. The V end was cut by 4 bases, the J end by 5 bases, with 14 bases between. The CDR3 spans 14 residues. CDR3 nucleotides: TGCGCCAGCAGTCGAATTACCCCGGGGACTGAAGCTTTCTTT. Its protein is CASSRITPGTEAFF.

The chain couples TRBV30 to TRBJ2-5; 10 nucleotides match TRBD2. The tail of the sequence fits TRBJ2-7 better, so the J call may be wrong. Germline assignment: CDR1 GTSNPN and CDR2 SVGIG (reference sequence). The CDR3 is made up of 14 amino acids. CDR3 protein: CAWTSGTSVDEQYF. The CDR3 region has the DNA TGTGCCTGGACCTCCGGGACTAGCGTGGACGAGCAGTACTTC.

The V and J genes are TRBV6-5 and TRBJ1-5; D is ambiguous. Germline V CDR1 and CDR2: MNHEY, SVGAGI. V dropped 2 bases and J dropped 1 base, with 12 bases sitting between them. The CDR3 contains 16 residues. The CDR3 spells CASSYAGRVSNQPQHF. CDR3 coding DNA: TGTGCCAGCAGTTACGCTGGGCGGGTGAGCAATCAGCCCCAGCATTTT.

In this sample, this clone turned up once. The chain is built from TRBV30 and TRBJ2-1, with TRBD2 matching over 10 bases. The CDR3 runs 14 residues. Germline loops: CDR1 GTSNPN, CDR2 SVGIG (reference sequence). The V segment lost 0 bases and the J segment 10 bases; nucleotides outside the gene matches: 6. CDR3 coding DNA: TGTGCCTGGAGTGTTCTAGCGGGAGAAAACGAGCAGTTCTTC. Translation: CAWSVLAGENEQFF.

This chain joins TRBV2 and TRBJ2-5; D might be TRBD1 (5 bases). Deletions cut 6 bases from V and 5 bases from J, with 10 bases between. This CDR3 region has 12 residues. CDR1 is SNHLY, CDR2 FYNNEI, per germline. This CDR3 is CASSVQVETQYF. CDR3 DNA: TGTGCCAGCAGCGTACAGGTCGAGACCCAGTACTTC.